What follows are 27 T cell receptor beta chains derived from one specimen sequenced in a study of CD8 T cells in Susac syndrome. With random hexamers, roughly 0.5 to 1 ug RNA was reverse transcribed. One entry per CDR3 protein results from TCRdb running MiXCR on the immunoSEQ multiplex PCR reads. The repertoire holds about 19,000 distinct CDR3 sequences, with around 96% as singletons. The sample consisted of CD8+ T cells from PBMCs. The source of these receptors is a human donor in good health.

This clonotype was detected only once. This rearrangement joins TRBV3-1 to TRBJ2-5, with 9 bases lining up with TRBD1. V lost 3 bases, J lost 5 bases, and 7 bases stayed unmatched. The CDR3 runs to 15 residues. Germline V gene lookup returns CDR1 LGHDT and CDR2 YNNKEL (reference sequence). CDR3 protein: CASSQGDREVETQYF. CDR3 coding DNA: TGTGCCAGCAGCCAGGGGGACAGGGAAGTGGAGACCCAGTACTTC.

V gene TRBV5-1 combines with J gene TRBJ2-1, with D unresolved. The V gene lost 4 bases and the J gene lost 1 base, with 18 bases spanning the gap. Germline CDR1 is SGHRS and CDR2 is YFSETQ. CDR3 length equals 17 residues. CDR3 in amino acids: CASSLRRPWGSYNEQFF. The DNA for the CDR3 is TGCGCCAGCAGCCTCCGGCGCCCCTGGGGTTCCTACAATGAGCAGTTCTTC.

The rearrangement links TRBV21-1 to TRBJ2-7; the table gives TRBD1 as D, unverified against the DNA. TRBV21-1 has pseudogene status. There are 16 residues in the CDR3. CDR3 nucleotide sequence: TGTGCCAGCAGCACAGCAACCCGGGACAGGGCGTACGAGCAGTACGTC. This encodes CASSTATRDRAYEQYV.

The chain links TRBV25-1 to TRBJ2-5; D is undetermined. CDR3 length equals 13 residues. V was pared by 3 bases and J by 1 base, with 6 bases between. In germline, CDR1 is MGHDK, CDR2 SYGVNS. In DNA, the CDR3 is TGTGCCAGCAGTGAGGACGGCCAAGAGACCCAGTACTTC. This encodes CASSEDGQETQYF.

The chain employs TRBV24-1 and TRBJ2-1, with TRBD2 identical over 13 bases. The CDR3 is made up of 16 amino acids. CDR1 is KGHDR and CDR2 is SFDVKD in the germline V gene. The trim removed 5 bases at V and 4 bases at J, leaving 4 bases unmatched. The DNA of the CDR3 is TGTGCCACCAGTGGGGGGGGACTAGCGGGATACAATGAGCAGTTCTTC. Amino acids: CATSGGGLAGYNEQFF.

The chain carries TRBV7-9 and TRBJ2-1; 13 nucleotides align to TRBD2. Germline CDR1 SEHNR, CDR2 FQNEAQ (reference sequence). V lost 5 bases, J lost 1 base, and 5 bases stayed unmatched. There are 17 residues in the CDR3. The CDR3 is CASSPPGLAGSYNEQFF. The CDR3 DNA is TGTGCCAGCAGCCCCCCGGGACTAGCGGGATCCTACAATGAGCAGTTCTTC.

The chain carries TRBV14 and TRBJ2-1; 8 bases match TRBD2. Germline V gene lookup returns CDR1 SGHDN and CDR2 FVKESK. V lost 4 bases, J lost 8 bases, and 13 bases stayed unmatched. This CDR3 has 16 residues. The CDR3 spells CASSRKREFFMDEQFF. CDR3 bases: TGTGCCAGCAGCCGAAAGCGGGAGTTTTTCATGGATGAGCAGTTCTTC.

As regards this clonotype: At one end the junction does not follow the germline gene, possibly because of a read error. This CDR3 reads CATELAGGPAIF. The CDR3 coding sequence is TGTGCCACGGAGCTAGCGGGAGGGCCCGCAATCTTC. The chain carries TRBV10-3 and TRBJ2-1; TRBD2 agrees at 12 bases. In germline, CDR1 is ENHRY, CDR2 SYGVKD. CDR3 length equals 12 residues.

The V call is TRBV9, the J call TRBJ1-5; D gene unclear. The CDR3 runs 14 residues. The germline CDR1 and CDR2 sequences are SGDLS and YYNGEE. V lost 0 bases and J 2 bases, leaving 6 bases between the germline ends. This CDR3 is CASSVEGRNQPQHF. CDR3 sequence (DNA): TGTGCCAGCAGCGTAGAGGGTCGCAATCAGCCCCAGCATTTT.

The chain carries TRBV25-1 and TRBJ2-3; no clear D gene. CDR1 and CDR2 (germline): MGHDK, SYGVNS. The CDR3 is made up of 16 amino acids. The V gene lost 5 bases and the J gene lost 0 bases, with 15 bases spanning the gap. This CDR3 reads CASSRGWSRSTDTQYF. The CDR3 nucleotides read TGTGCCAGCAGTCGCGGTTGGAGTCGTAGCACAGATACGCAGTATTTT.

The rearrangement links TRBV29-1 to TRBJ2-4; D call uncertain. V was shortened by 4 bases and J by 1 base, with 11 bases between the two germline ends. The CDR3 length is 14 residues. The germline gives CDR1 SQVTM, CDR2 ANQGSEA. The chain's CDR3 is CSVVESRAKNIQYF. The CDR3 coding sequence is TGCAGCGTTGTGGAATCTCGGGCCAAAAACATTCAGTACTTC. The full variable domain, its missing parts supplied by reference TRBV29-1 and TRBJ2-4, is SAVISQKPSRDICQRGTSLTIQCQVDSQVTMMFWYRQQPGQSLTLIATANQGSEATYESGFVIDKFPISRPNLTFSTLTVSNMSPEDSSIYLCSVVESRAKNIQYFGAGTRLSVL.

The gene calls are TRBV12-3 or TRBV12-4 and TRBJ2-1, with 12 positions matching TRBD1. The CDR3 consists of 22 residues. The V segment lost 6 bases and the J segment 6 bases; nucleotides outside the gene matches: 27. CDR3 in amino acids: CASSTPGTGGGGSAPRVNEQFF. Written as DNA, the CDR3 is TGTGCCAGCAGCACCCCCGGGACAGGGGGCGGCGGGTCGGCCCCTCGTGTCAATGAGCAGTTCTTC.

The rearrangement links TRBV20-1 to TRBJ2-1, with D perhaps TRBD1 (5 bases). There are 15 residues in the CDR3. V was cut by 3 bases and J by 0 bases, with 12 bases left in between. The V gene's germline CDR1 is DFQATT and CDR2 SNEGSKA (reference sequence). DNA for the CDR3: TGCAGTGCTAGCGATAGGACATTCTCCTACAATGAGCAGTTCTTC. This translates into CSASDRTFSYNEQFF.

This rearrangement joins TRBV9 to TRBJ1-1, with D unresolved. The CDR3 runs to 12 residues. Deletions cut 3 bases from V and 8 bases from J, with 11 bases between. Germline values: CDR1 SGDLS, CDR2 YYNGEE. The CDR3 sequence is CASSDGKVEAFF. CDR3 in DNA: TGTGCCAGCAGCGATGGCAAGGTGGAAGCTTTCTTT.

CDR3: CSAGVNEAFF. For the CDR3, the DNA is TGCAGCGCCGGGGTCAATGAAGCTTTCTTT. The gene calls are TRBV29-1 and TRBJ1-1; D unclear. Germline values: CDR1 SQVTM, CDR2 ANQGSEA. The CDR3 runs to 10 residues. The ends were cut back, 7 bases at V and 7 bases at J, with 10 bases in the middle.

This sequence joins TRBV29-1 and TRBJ1-3, with 7 positions matching TRBD1. The germline V gene has CDR1 SQVTM and CDR2 ANQGSEA. CDR3 length: 14 amino acids. With 6 bases clipped from V and 8 bases from J, the junction kept 13 bases outside the gene matches. The CDR3 region is CSVSGGGSLDTIYF. DNA of the CDR3: TGCAGCGTATCCGGAGGGGGCTCGTTGGACACCATATATTTT.

The chain joins TRBV7-9 to TRBJ2-7; D call uncertain. The CDR3 loop spans 14 amino acids. V shed 5 bases and J shed 2 bases, with 13 bases lying between them. Germline V gene data show CDR1 as SEHNR and CDR2 as FQNEAQ (reference sequence). CDR3 protein: CASSAQIPPYEQYF. DNA of the CDR3: TGTGCCAGCAGCGCTCAGATTCCGCCCTACGAGCAGTACTTC.

The chain carries TRBV9 and TRBJ2-6, with unresolved D. Looked up from germline, CDR1 is SGDLS and CDR2 is YYNGEE. The CDR3 length is 16 residues. V gave up 7 bases and J gave up 5 bases, with 19 bases separating them. For the CDR3, the DNA is TGTGCCAGCGCGCCGCGGTACCAAAGTCGGGCCAACGTCCTGACTTTC. The encoded protein is CASAPRYQSRANVLTF.

The J gene is TRBJ2-3, the V gene TRBV7-8; 9 nucleotides line up with TRBD2. Germline lookup yields CDR1 SGHVS and CDR2 FQNEAQ. V gave up 2 bases and J gave up 3 bases; unmatched junction bases: 6. This CDR3 contains 16 residues. CDR3: CASSLYFAGGTDTQYF. For the CDR3, the DNA is TGTGCCAGCAGCTTATACTTCGCGGGAGGGACAGATACGCAGTATTTT.

The V call is TRBV5-1, the J call TRBJ1-3, with D unresolved. The V end lost 5 bases, the J end lost 2 bases, and 11 bases lay between the germline ends. Germline values: CDR1 SGHRS, CDR2 YFSETQ. The CDR3 has 14 amino acids. In nucleotides, the CDR3 is TGCGCCAGCAGACCGGAAGACACTGGAAACACCATATATTTT. It yields the protein CASRPEDTGNTIYF.

In DNA, the CDR3 is TGTGCCACCAGCAGCAGTAGATTATACAATGAGCAGTTCTTC. Protein product: CATSSSRLYNEQFF. V gene TRBV15 combines with J gene TRBJ2-1; D is unresolved. The length of the CDR3 is 14 residues. CDR1 and CDR2 (germline): LNHNV, YYDKDF (reference sequence). V gave up 3 bases and J gave up 4 bases, with 10 bases separating them. The full variable domain, in which reference TRBV15 and TRBJ2-1 provide the parts outside the CDR3, is DAMVIQNPRYQVTQFGKPVTLSCSQTLNHNVMYWYQQKSSQAPKLLFHYYDKDFNNEADTPDNFQSRRPNTSFCFLDIRSPGLGDTAMYLCATSSSRLYNEQFFGPGTRLTVL.

The rearrangement uses TRBV28 and TRBJ2-7; 7 nucleotides align to TRBD2. This CDR3 region has 12 residues. Germline-derived CDR1 and CDR2 are MDHEN and SYDVKM. The V and J ends lost 4 bases and 3 bases, in that order; junction bases with no gene match: 0. CDR3 DNA sequence: TGTGCCAGCAGTTGGACTAGCTACGAGCAGTACTTC. Amino acids: CASSWTSYEQYF.

The V call is TRBV5-4, the J call TRBJ2-2; D is uncertain. This CDR3 is built from 14 residues. Trimming cost V 4 bases and J 3 bases, with 10 bases left between them. Germline V CDR1 and CDR2: SGHNT, YYREEE (reference sequence). The CDR3 nucleotides are TGTGCCAGCAGCCCCCCGGATGACACCGGGGAGCTGTTTTTT. This codes for CASSPPDDTGELFF. The full variable domain, in which reference TRBV5-4 and TRBJ2-2 provide the parts outside the CDR3, is ETGVTQSPTHLIKTRGQQVTLRCSSQSGHNTVSWYQQALGQGPQFIFQYYREEENGRGNFPPRFSGLQFPNYSSELNVNALELDDSALYLCASSPPDDTGELFFGEGSRLTVL.

The V call is TRBV30, the J call TRBJ1-1, with D hard to call. From germline, CDR1 is GTSNPN and CDR2 SVGIG (reference sequence). The CDR3 runs to 15 residues. V lost 4 bases and J lost 2, with 17 bases in between. Written as DNA, the CDR3 is TGTGCCTGGAACCCAGGCGGGTGGGAAAACACTGAAGCTTTCTTT. It yields the protein CAWNPGGWENTEAFF.

This sequence joins TRBV28 and TRBJ2-2; the match to TRBD1 covers 8 bases. CDR1 is MDHEN, CDR2 SYDVKM, per germline. Losses at the gene ends were 5 bases for V and 6 bases for J; bases not matched to a gene: 2. The CDR3 sequence is 13 residues long. CDR3 nucleotides: TGTGCCAGCAGTAAGACAGGGGCCGGGGAGCTGTTTTTT. It encodes CASSKTGAGELFF.

J is TRBJ2-7 and V is TRBV5-1; D might be TRBD2 (5 bases). The CDR3 contains 14 residues. Germline lookup yields CDR1 SGHRS and CDR2 YFSETQ. V was clipped by 0 bases and J by 1 base, with 8 bases between them. The CDR3 DNA reads TGCGCCAGCAGCTTGGAGGCGGGTTCCTACGAGCAGTACTTC. Translating gives CASSLEAGSYEQYF. Combining the CDR3 with reference TRBV5-1 and TRBJ2-7 gives the whole variable domain KAGVTQTPRYLIKTRGQQVTLSCSPISGHRSVSWYQQTPGQGLQFLFEYFSETQRNKGNFPGRFSGRQFSNSRSEMNVSTLELGDSALYLCASSLEAGSYEQYFGPGTRLTVT.

The chain couples TRBV6-2 or TRBV6-3 to TRBJ2-7; 15 positions match TRBD2. V lost 3 bases, J lost 2 bases, and 11 bases stayed unmatched. The germline V gene encodes CDR1 MNHEY and CDR2 SVGEGT. The CDR3 has 19 amino acids. This CDR3 reads CASSYPGLAGGRSPYEQYV. DNA for the CDR3: TGTGCCAGCAGTTATCCGGGACTAGCGGGAGGCCGGAGCCCCTACGAGCAGTACGTC.